Shown below are 27 T cell receptor beta chains from a single sample sequenced in a study of OX40 agonist ivuxolimab in advanced cancers. Data came from immunoSEQ multiplex PCR; TCRdb stores just in-frame clones and leaves some out. Of about 71,000 clones in the sample, around 90% are singletons; the top ten hold less than 15%. Sequenced here: CD4+ or CD8+ T cells sorted from blood, sampled in a trial of the OX40 agonist ivuxolimab. These receptors originate from an adult with an advanced solid tumor such as melanoma, head and neck, liver or kidney cancer.

The chain has TRBV28 and TRBJ1-1; the match to TRBD1 covers 7 bases. V lost 3 bases to trimming and J lost 5 bases; unmatched junction nucleotides: 9. The CDR3 totals 15 residues. CDR1 and CDR2 (germline): MDHEN, SYDVKM. CDR3 nucleotides: TGTGCCAGCAGTTTCCCGACAGGGAGGGTGACTGAAGCTTTCTTT. It yields the protein CASSFPTGRVTEAFF.

The chain recombines TRBV7-8 with TRBJ2-7, with 8 nucleotides matching TRBD1. V dropped 5 bases and J dropped 4; count of bases not matched to a gene: 4. The CDR3 spans 13 residues. CDR1 is SGHVS and CDR2 is FQNEAQ in the germline V gene. CDR3: CASSPDRGYEQYF. CDR3 sequence (DNA): TGTGCCAGCAGCCCTGACAGGGGATACGAGCAGTACTTC.

The V gene is TRBV5-6, the J gene TRBJ1-1, with D tentatively TRBD1 (6 bases). V was trimmed by 1 base and J by 0 bases, leaving 13 bases between them. CDR1 is SGHDT and CDR2 is YYEEEE in the germline V gene. This CDR3 has 16 amino acids. As DNA, the CDR3 is TGTGCCAGCAGCTTGACGTACAGGGACATGAACACTGAAGCTTTCTTT. Translating gives CASSLTYRDMNTEAFF.

The rearrangement joins TRBV7-8 to TRBJ1-4, with TRBD1 matching over 7 bases. The CDR3 contains 13 residues. Germline CDR1 and CDR2: SGHVS and FQNEAQ. Trimming cost V 5 bases and J 7 bases; bases outside gene matches: 4. The CDR3 DNA reads TGTGCCAGCAGCGTAGGGACAGCTGAAAAACTGTTTTTT. This encodes CASSVGTAEKLFF.

V is TRBV19 and J is TRBJ1-4; a possible D gene is TRBD1 (5 bases). V was shortened by 6 bases and J by 8 bases, with 10 bases between the two germline ends. The CDR3 spans 12 residues. From germline, CDR1 is LNHDA and CDR2 SQIVND (reference sequence). The chain's CDR3 is CASRRGAEKLFF. CDR3 coding DNA: TGTGCCAGTAGGAGGGGAGCCGAAAAACTGTTTTTT.

This clone was found once. This sequence joins TRBV7-2 and TRBJ2-7; a weak D match, TRBD1 (5 bases). V lost 2 bases, J lost 7 bases, and 9 bases lay in between. Germline V gene lookup returns CDR1 SGHTA and CDR2 FQGNSA. The CDR3 loop spans 12 amino acids. CDR3 sequence (DNA): TGTGCCAGCAGCTTACCAGGGTTTGAGCAGTACTTC. The encoded protein is CASSLPGFEQYF.

DNA for the CDR3: TGTGCCAGCAGTTTGTCAGGGGGCACCTACGAGCAGTACTTC. Protein: CASSLSGGTYEQYF. The V and J genes are TRBV28 and TRBJ2-7, with 8 positions matching TRBD1. The V gene end was trimmed by 3 bases and the J gene end by 2 bases; junction bases not matched to a gene: 3. This CDR3 contains 14 residues. The germline gives CDR1 MDHEN, CDR2 SYDVKM.

The V and J genes are TRBV9 and TRBJ2-5, with TRBD2 identical over 7 bases. TRBJ2-7 matches the DNA end more closely, so the J call is doubtful. The V gene's germline CDR1 is SGDLS and CDR2 YYNGEE. This CDR3 is built from 15 residues. As DNA, the CDR3 is TGTGCCAGCAGCGTAGCGGGGCGGGAGACCTACGAGCAGTACTTC. It specifies CASSVAGRETYEQYF.

The chain combines TRBV11-1 with TRBJ2-7; possible D gene TRBD2, 6 bases. V was cut by 4 bases and J by 3 bases, with 19 bases left in between. CDR1 and CDR2 (germline): SGHAT, FQDESV (reference sequence). The length of the CDR3 is 16 residues. The CDR3 nucleotides are TGTGCCAGCAGCTCTCAAATTAGCGGTCTGGGCTACGAGCAGTACTTC. Amino acids: CASSSQISGLGYEQYF. Supplemented by reference TRBV11-1 and TRBJ2-7, the full variable domain reads EAEVAQSPRYKITEKSQAVAFWCDPISGHATLYWYRQILGQGPELLVQFQDESVVDDSQLPKDRFSAERLKGVDSTLKIQPAELGDSAMYLCASSSQISGLGYEQYFGPGTRLTVT.

The chain uses TRBV2 and TRBJ2-7; TRBD1 matches at 10 bases. Per the germline V gene, CDR1 is SNHLY and CDR2 is FYNNEI. The CDR3 is made up of 15 amino acids. V gave up 2 bases and J gave up 1 base; unmatched junction bases: 2. CDR3 in DNA: TGTGCCAGCAGTGAACCGGGACAGGGGTCCTACGAGCAGTACTTC. The encoded protein is CASSEPGQGSYEQYF.

The chain joins TRBV19 to TRBJ1-1, with a possible D match to TRBD1 (5 bases). V was trimmed by 5 bases and J by 4 bases, leaving 20 bases between them. Germline V gene lookup returns CDR1 LNHDA and CDR2 SQIVND (reference sequence). The CDR3 loop spans 16 amino acids. The CDR3 loop is CASSQRDRTRGTEAFF. The CDR3 DNA sequence: TGTGCCAGTAGTCAAAGGGACCGTACACGGGGCACTGAAGCTTTCTTT.

J is TRBJ1-1 and V is TRBV15; possible D gene TRBD1, 5 bases. The germline V gene has CDR1 LNHNV and CDR2 YYDKDF (reference sequence). The CDR3 covers 15 residues. Trimming took 2 bases from V and 3 from J, leaving 13 bases between them. CDR3 loop: CATSRPQVVDTEAFF. In DNA, the CDR3 is TGTGCCACCAGCAGACCACAGGTTGTGGACACTGAAGCTTTCTTT.

The chain has TRBV28 and TRBJ2-5; a weak D match, TRBD2 (5 bases). The germline gives CDR1 MDHEN, CDR2 SYDVKM. This CDR3 has 14 residues. V was trimmed by 7 bases and J by 3 bases, leaving 15 bases between them. The CDR3 sequence is CASTLAGNEETQYF. As DNA, the CDR3 is TGTGCCAGCACCTTGGCCGGGAATGAAGAGACCCAGTACTTC.

J is TRBJ1-6 and V is TRBV4-2; D gene ambiguous. The CDR3 is 16 amino acids. Deletions cut 0 bases from V and 1 base from J, with 7 bases between. Germline V gene sequence: CDR1 LGHNA, CDR2 YNFKEQ. The CDR3 nucleotides are TGTGCCAGCAGCCAAGATCGCGAGTCCTATAATTCACCCCTCCACTTT. It is translated as CASSQDRESYNSPLHF.

This chain links TRBV27 with TRBJ2-7, with 10 bases fitting TRBD2. Germline CDR1 MNHEY, CDR2 SMNVEV (reference sequence). The CDR3 is 15 residues long. V was pared by 5 bases and J by 5 bases, with 9 bases of the junction left unmatched. The DNA of the CDR3 is TGTGCCAGCAGTAACGGCGCTAGCGGGAGAAACGAGCAGTACTTC. Its translation: CASSNGASGRNEQYF.

V is TRBV7-9 and J is TRBJ2-1; 9 nucleotides match TRBD1. V trimming: 2 bases; J trimming: 9 bases; junction bases outside the gene matches: 5. CDR1 and CDR2 from the germline V gene are SEHNR and FQNEAQ (reference sequence). The CDR3 is made up of 14 amino acids. This chain's CDR3 is CASSLPADRGEQFF. In nucleotides, the CDR3 is TGTGCCAGCAGCTTACCCGCGGACAGGGGTGAGCAGTTCTTC.

The chain joins TRBV7-2 to TRBJ2-1; 12 bases align to TRBD2. Germline assignment: CDR1 SGHTA and CDR2 FQGNSA. This CDR3 comprises 16 residues. Trimming removed 5 bases from V and 5 bases from J; junction bases left unmatched: 7. The CDR3 region is CASSVILAGGHNEQFF. CDR3 coding DNA: TGTGCCAGCAGCGTCATACTAGCGGGAGGTCACAATGAGCAGTTCTTC.

The gene calls are TRBV21-1 and TRBJ1-3. TRBV21-1 is described as a pseudogene. CDR3 length: 17 amino acids. The CDR3 reads CASTPDGTPHAGNTIYF. The CDR3 DNA reads TGTGCCAGCACCCCGGACGGGACCCCCCATGCCGGAAACACCATATATTTT.

The V and J genes are TRBV4-1 and TRBJ1-5; D is unclear. The ends were cut back, 1 base at V and 0 bases at J, with 10 bases in the middle. CDR1 is MGHRA and CDR2 is YSYEKL in the germline V gene. The CDR3 contains 16 residues. CDR3 residues: CASSQVYDLSNQPQHF. DNA for the CDR3: TGCGCCAGCAGCCAAGTATACGACCTTAGCAATCAGCCCCAGCATTTT.

This rearrangement joins TRBV19 to TRBJ2-3; TRBD1 agrees at 7 bases. The junction had 7 bases not matched to a gene; V was cut back by 2 bases and J by 5 bases. Germline-derived CDR1 and CDR2 are LNHDA and SQIVND (reference sequence). This CDR3 region has 15 residues. CDR3 coding DNA: TGTGCCAGTAGTATAAGACAGGGAAGTGGAGATACGCAGTATTTT. It is translated as CASSIRQGSGDTQYF.

The genes are TRBV4-2 and TRBJ2-1, with D possibly called TRBD1 or TRBD2 (5 bases each). V was pared by 0 bases and J by 6 bases, with 9 bases between. The CDR3 spans 14 residues. Germline V CDR1 and CDR2: LGHNA, YNFKEQ. This CDR3 reads CASSQEVGVNEQFF. CDR3 nucleotide sequence: TGTGCCAGCAGCCAAGAGGTGGGGGTCAATGAGCAGTTCTTC.

Concerning this clone itself: The sample has other DNA sequences that encode this CDR3 too. V and J are TRBV5-8 and TRBJ2-2, with TRBD1 matching 9 bases. J gave up 4 bases and V 2 bases, and 0 bases lay outside the gene matches. Germline V CDR1 and CDR2: SGHTS, YDEGEE. The CDR3 is made up of 14 amino acids. As DNA, the CDR3 is TGTGCCAGCAGCTTACAGGGGGCCACCGGGGAGCTGTTTTTT. This encodes CASSLQGATGELFF.

The chain is built from TRBV7-2 and TRBJ2-7; D unresolved. Trimming cost V 5 bases and J 0 bases, with 11 bases left between them. The CDR3 has 14 amino acids. Germline-derived CDR1 and CDR2 are SGHTA and FQGNSA. CDR3 sequence: CASSPGSLSYEQYF. For the CDR3, the DNA is TGTGCCAGCAGCCCAGGCAGCCTCTCCTACGAGCAGTACTTC. Filled out from reference TRBV7-2 and TRBJ2-7, the complete variable domain reads GAGVSQSPSNKVTEKGKDVELRCDPISGHTALYWYRQSLGQGLEFLIYFQGNSAPDKSGLPSDRFSAERTGGSVSTLTIQRTQQEDSAVYLCASSPGSLSYEQYFGPGTRLTVT.

The chain links TRBV13 to TRBJ2-3, with TRBD2 as a possible D gene (6 bases). CDR3 length: 17 residues. Germline CDR1 PRHDT, CDR2 FYEKMQ (reference sequence). Trimming took off 5 bases at V and 2 bases at J, with 20 bases between the two ends. CDR3 region: CASSPQWGDGDTDTQYF. As DNA, the CDR3 is TGTGCCAGCAGCCCCCAGTGGGGGGATGGGGACACAGATACGCAGTATTTT.

V is TRBV5-4 and J is TRBJ2-1; D uncertain. The CDR3 is 13 amino acids. V lost 0 bases and J 10 bases, leaving 11 bases between the germline ends. In germline, CDR1 is SGHNT, CDR2 YYREEE (reference sequence). The CDR3 loop reads CASSLGANSEQFF. The CDR3 coding sequence is TGTGCCAGCAGCTTGGGGGCAAACAGCGAGCAGTTCTTC.

The chain couples TRBV27 to TRBJ2-7, with 8 positions matching TRBD1. Germline assignment: CDR1 MNHEY and CDR2 SMNVEV (reference sequence). With 8 bases clipped from V and 3 bases from J, the junction kept 6 bases outside the gene matches. The CDR3 has 13 residues. CDR3 residues: CASSGQASYEQYF. The CDR3 bases are TGTGCCAGCTCGGGACAGGCAAGCTACGAGCAGTACTTC.

The chain employs TRBV4-2 and TRBJ2-2; D is possibly TRBD1 (6 bases). Per the germline V gene, CDR1 is LGHNA and CDR2 is YNFKEQ. V gave up 4 bases and J gave up 3 bases, with 9 bases separating them. CDR3 size: 14 residues. CDR3 sequence: CASSPPGDTGELFF. CDR3 bases: TGTGCCAGCAGCCCCCCAGGGGACACCGGGGAGCTGTTTTTT.